This passage covers 29 T cell receptor beta chains from one sample sequenced in a study of spatial heterogeneity in lung cancer. TCRdb processed the 5' RACE reads anew with MiXCR; each CDR3 protein has one entry. Counted here are some 55,000 distinct CDR3 sequences, roughly 5.9% occurring once; the ten biggest clones make up roughly 14%. Time point in this sample: sample taken at primary tumor resection. The material sequenced was PBMCs, taken at surgery. Receptor source: a female donor with early-stage non-small cell lung cancer.

This clonotype came up many times. This chain links TRBV12-3 or TRBV12-4 with TRBJ2-5, with 10 nucleotides matching TRBD2. The CDR3 is 15 amino acids. After removal of 1 base from V and 5 bases from J, the junction contained 4 bases not matched to a gene. CDR3 bases: TGTGCCAGCAGTTTAGAGCGGGGGGGCTGGGAGACCCAGTACTTC. As protein: CASSLERGGWETQYF.

This chain links TRBV20-1 with TRBJ2-3, with TRBD2 identical over 12 bases. CDR3 length equals 14 residues. The trim removed 6 bases at V and 3 bases at J, leaving 4 bases unmatched. Germline CDR1 and CDR2: DFQATT and SNEGSKA (reference sequence). CDR3 nucleotide sequence: TGCAGTGCGGGACTAGCGGGCTTGACAGATACGCAGTATTTT. Encoded protein: CSAGLAGLTDTQYF.

This clonotype was seen many times. J is TRBJ1-1 and V is TRBV10-3, with D tentatively TRBD1 (6 bases). V lost 4 bases to trimming and J lost 5 bases, with 14 bases between them. CDR1 is ENHRY, CDR2 SYGVKD, per germline. The CDR3 has 14 amino acids. This CDR3 reads CAISAQQGWTEAFF. The CDR3, as DNA: TGTGCCATCAGTGCCCAGCAGGGGTGGACTGAAGCTTTCTTT.

This clonotype was detected ten times or more. The chain employs TRBV6-5 and TRBJ2-3, with D tentatively TRBD1 (6 bases). The CDR3 spans 16 residues. The V gene's germline CDR1 is MNHEY and CDR2 SVGAGI. Trimming cost V 0 bases and J 2 bases, with 12 bases left between them. In DNA, the CDR3 is TGTGCCAGCAGTTACTCGAAACAGGGAGACACAGATACGCAGTATTTT. It codes for CASSYSKQGDTDTQYF.

This clonotype was counted many times. The chain joins TRBV10-3 to TRBJ2-6, with D possibly TRBD2 on 6 matching bases. This CDR3 is 16 amino acids long. V was cut by 3 bases and J by 2 bases, with 11 bases left in between. Germline V lookup: CDR1 ENHRY, CDR2 SYGVKD. The CDR3 sequence: CAISDTRGAGANVLTF. CDR3 nucleotide sequence: TGTGCCATCAGTGATACGCGGGGCGCTGGGGCCAACGTCCTGACTTTC.

At least ten counts were recorded for this clonotype. The chain employs TRBV4-2 and TRBJ2-3; D gene ambiguous. The V gene's germline CDR1 is LGHNA and CDR2 YNFKEQ. Trimming took 0 bases from V and 0 from J, leaving 10 bases between them. This CDR3 has 16 residues. This CDR3 is CASSQDFSSSTDTQYF. The CDR3 DNA reads as TGTGCCAGCAGCCAAGATTTCAGCTCTAGCACAGATACGCAGTATTTT.

This clonotype came up many times. The V gene is TRBV10-3, the J gene TRBJ1-2; D uncertain. Germline CDR1 is ENHRY and CDR2 is SYGVKD. The CDR3 consists of 13 residues. V lost 8 bases to trimming and J lost 4 bases, with 14 bases between them. This chain's CDR3 is CAIANGNFYGYTF. In nucleotides, the CDR3 is TGTGCCATCGCGAACGGGAACTTCTATGGCTACACCTTC.

This clonotype was counted ten times or more. The chain carries TRBV6-5 and TRBJ1-4; tentative D call: TRBD1 (5 bases). The ends were cut back, 6 bases at V and 2 bases at J, with 13 bases in the middle. Germline V lookup: CDR1 MNHEY, CDR2 SVGAGI. The CDR3 contains 15 residues. The CDR3, as DNA: TGTGCCAGCAGACCGCCGGGACGGACTAATGAAAAACTGTTTTTT. Translated, it gives CASRPPGRTNEKLFF.

This clonotype was seen at least ten times. The chain combines TRBV20-1 with TRBJ1-2, with D possibly being TRBD1 (5 bases). Looked up from germline, CDR1 is DFQATT and CDR2 is SNEGSKA (reference sequence). The CDR3 spans 13 residues. Trimming took 4 bases from V and 5 from J, leaving 14 bases between them. CDR3 residues: CSATGDRGYGYTF. CDR3 sequence (DNA): TGCAGTGCTACCGGGGACCGCGGATATGGCTACACCTTC.

In this sample, this clonotype turned up many times. The DNA of the CDR3 is TGTGCCAGCAGCTTCGCGGGGACCGCTCGCACAGATACGCAGTATTTT. Translation: CASSFAGTARTDTQYF. The chain combines TRBV7-2 with TRBJ2-3; the D gene is possibly TRBD2 (6 bases). Germline lookup yields CDR1 SGHTA and CDR2 FQGNSA. The V end was cut by 3 bases, the J end by 1 base, with 14 bases between. CDR3 length: 16 residues.

Many counts were recorded for this clonotype. The V and J genes are TRBV5-1 and TRBJ2-4; 8 bases are a match to TRBD1. The germline V gene encodes CDR1 SGHRS and CDR2 YFSETQ. The CDR3 has 16 amino acids. V shed 2 bases and J 2 bases; nucleotides not matched to a gene: 6. DNA of the CDR3: TGCGCCAGCAGCTTCAGGACAGGGAATCCCAAAAACATTCAGTACTTC. Residues: CASSFRTGNPKNIQYF.

This clonotype showed up just a few times. This chain connects TRBV15 to TRBJ2-2, with D possibly TRBD1 on 6 matching bases. Germline V gives CDR1 LNHNV, CDR2 YYDKDF (reference sequence). Between the trimmed V and J ends, which lost 3 bases and 6 bases, there was a span of 11 bases. This CDR3 has 14 residues. CDR3 in DNA: TGTGCCACCAGCAGGGACAGCCGCGCCGGGGAGCTGTTTTTT. Translation gives CATSRDSRAGELFF.

A word on this clonotype: This clone may be a read error of a much larger clone one base away. This chain links TRBV11-1 with TRBJ2-7; TRBD1 agrees at 7 bases. This CDR3 contains 14 residues. Germline CDR1 SGHAT, CDR2 FQDESV (reference sequence). The CDR3 DNA reads TGTGCCAGCAGCCCGCGGACAGGCAACTACGAGCAGCACTTC. Protein sequence: CASSPRTGNYEQHF.

This clonotype was picked up a small number of times. V is TRBV5-1 and J is TRBJ1-4; D is unresolved. CDR3 length equals 14 residues. Germline CDR1 SGHRS, CDR2 YFSETQ. V lost 5 bases to trimming and J lost 0 bases, with 8 bases between them. CDR3 sequence: CASRPQATNEKLFF. The CDR3 bases are TGCGCCAGCAGGCCGCAGGCAACTAATGAAAAACTGTTTTTT.

CDR3 DNA sequence: TGCGCCAGCAAAGGGAACGGGGGGGCCCGCAATGAGCAGTTCTTC. Translation gives CASKGNGGARNEQFF. V usage is TRBV5-1 and J usage is TRBJ2-1; 8 nucleotides agree with TRBD2. Per germline, CDR1 SGHRS and CDR2 YFSETQ. The CDR3 covers 15 residues. V shed 6 bases, J shed 6 bases, and the junction held 11 bases outside the gene matches.

Ten or more counts support this clonotype. The chain links TRBV5-6 to TRBJ2-3; TRBD2 agrees at 14 bases. CDR1 is SGHDT and CDR2 is YYEEEE in the germline V gene. This CDR3 has 16 residues. With 0 bases clipped from V and 5 bases from J, the junction kept 2 bases outside the gene matches. The CDR3 nucleotides read TGTGCCAGCAGCTTGGTGGGACTAGCGGGAGAAGATACGCAGTATTTT. Protein: CASSLVGLAGEDTQYF.

The gene calls are TRBV28 and TRBJ1-1; the D is unclear. Trimming left V 3 bases short and J 0 bases short, with 11 bases between. Germline assignment: CDR1 MDHEN and CDR2 SYDVKM. The CDR3 spans 15 residues. CDR3 sequence reads: CASSLTSLMNTEAFF. The CDR3 region has the DNA TGTGCCAGCAGTTTGACAAGTCTGATGAACACTGAAGCTTTCTTT.

The chain has TRBV6-5 and TRBJ1-3; possible D gene TRBD1, 6 bases. CDR3 length equals 15 residues. V lost 11 bases to trimming and J lost 0 bases, with 17 bases between them. Germline-derived CDR1 and CDR2 are MNHEY and SVGAGI. The CDR3 spells CAAPWGDNSGNTIYF. CDR3 in DNA: TGTGCCGCCCCGTGGGGGGACAACTCTGGAAACACCATATATTTT.

This clonotype was observed many times. The chain is built from TRBV7-9 and TRBJ1-2; TRBD1 might be the D (5 bases). Per germline, CDR1 SEHNR and CDR2 FQNEAQ (reference sequence). Deletions cut 1 base from V and 6 bases from J, with 18 bases between. This CDR3 has 16 residues. DNA for the CDR3: TGTGCCAGCAGCTTAGAAGGGACTCAAGGGCGGAATGGCTACACCTTC. This encodes CASSLEGTQGRNGYTF.

The CDR3 bases are TGTGCCAGCAGCTTCGCGGCCCTAGCGGTAGATACGCAGTATTTT. It is translated as CASSFAALAVDTQYF. The chain uses TRBV7-9 and TRBJ2-3, with 7 nucleotides matching TRBD2. Germline V gene sequence: CDR1 SEHNR, CDR2 FQNEAQ (reference sequence). CDR3 size: 15 residues. Trimming removed 3 bases from V and 5 bases from J; junction bases left unmatched: 8.

This clonotype was seen only a few times. The chain uses TRBV20-1 and TRBJ1-6, with TRBD1 identical over 9 bases. Germline values: CDR1 DFQATT, CDR2 SNEGSKA (reference sequence). The V and J ends lost 5 bases and 7 bases, in that order; junction bases with no gene match: 9. The CDR3 is made up of 15 amino acids. DNA of the CDR3: TGCAGTGCTGACCAATCGGGACAGGGAAATTCACCCCTCCACTTT. Residues: CSADQSGQGNSPLHF.

This clonotype came up many times. The J gene is TRBJ1-2, the V gene TRBV12-3 or TRBV12-4; possible D gene TRBD1, 5 bases. This CDR3 is 15 amino acids long. The ends were cut back, 2 bases at V and 3 bases at J, with 13 bases in the middle. DNA of the CDR3: TGTGCCAGCAGTTTAATAGCCAACAGGTACTATGGCTACACCTTC. Translation gives CASSLIANRYYGYTF.

The rearrangement joins TRBV6-6 to TRBJ2-1, with D uncertain. Germline CDR1 MNHNY, CDR2 SVGAGI (reference sequence). The CDR3 is 13 amino acids. Trimming took off 0 bases at V and 7 bases at J, with 7 bases between the two ends. CDR3 sequence reads: CASSYSVKNEQFF. CDR3 nucleotide sequence: TGTGCCAGCAGTTACTCGGTGAAGAATGAGCAGTTCTTC.

This clonotype occurred many times. The CDR3 DNA follows: TGTGCCAGCAGCTTAGAAGGCGGGGGGACGAACACCGGGGAGCTGTTTTTT. Its protein is CASSLEGGGTNTGELFF. This rearrangement joins TRBV7-2 to TRBJ2-2; TRBD2 matches at 8 bases. V was clipped by 1 base and J by 0 bases; unmatched bases: 4. CDR1 and CDR2 from the germline V gene are SGHTA and FQGNSA. This CDR3 has 17 amino acids.

The chain couples TRBV3-1 to TRBJ2-5; perhaps D is TRBD1 or TRBD2 (6 bases each). V was cut by 4 bases and J by 3 bases, with 12 bases left in between. CDR3 length: 14 residues. CDR1 and CDR2 (germline): LGHDT, YNNKEL (reference sequence). CDR3 protein: CASSPPGAEETQYF. The DNA of the CDR3 is TGTGCCAGCAGCCCCCCGGGGGCGGAAGAGACCCAGTACTTC.

This clonotype came up many times. This chain links TRBV7-2 with TRBJ2-7; D possibly corresponds to TRBD1 (6 bases). Germline loops: CDR1 SGHTA, CDR2 FQGNSA. CDR3 size: 13 residues. V shed 2 bases and J shed 2 bases, with 7 bases lying between them. CDR3 bases: TGTGCCAGCAGCTTAACAGGGACCTACGAGCAGTACGTC. Encoded protein: CASSLTGTYEQYV.

There are many counts of this clonotype. The chain recombines TRBV5-4 with TRBJ1-1; D unclear. Trimming took 4 bases from V and 0 from J, leaving 10 bases between them. This CDR3 is 14 amino acids long. CDR1 is SGHNT and CDR2 is YYREEE in the germline V gene (reference sequence). The CDR3, as DNA: TGTGCCAGCAGCCCCGGGCTCATGAACACTGAAGCTTTCTTT. Encoded protein: CASSPGLMNTEAFF.

This chain connects TRBV24-1 to TRBJ1-3; possibly TRBD1 for D (5 bases). Germline CDR1 reads KGHDR; CDR2 reads SFDVKD. This CDR3 region has 15 residues. The V end was cut by 6 bases, the J end by 4 bases, with 15 bases between. Here the CDR3 reads CATSPRQSQGNTIYF. DNA of the CDR3: TGTGCCACCAGTCCCAGACAGTCGCAAGGAAACACCATATATTTT.

This clonotype came up many times. The J gene is TRBJ2-7, the V gene TRBV20-1, with TRBD1 matching 7 bases. This CDR3 has 13 residues. Per the germline V gene, CDR1 is DFQATT and CDR2 is SNEGSKA (reference sequence). The trim removed 2 bases at V and 3 bases at J, leaving 4 bases unmatched. For the CDR3, the DNA is TGCAGTGCTAGACCCGGGACAGTCTACGAGCAGTACTTC. Protein product: CSARPGTVYEQYF.